The 29 T cell receptor beta chains below all came from one sample that was sequenced in a study of regulatory T cells. Study observations and caveats: In CD3G-deficient patients, conventional CD4+ T cells were enriched for hydrophobic CDR3 residues at positions 6 and 7.

The PCR used 52 TRBV and 13 TRBJ primers. Sequenced by immunoSEQ multiplex PCR; TCRdb stores in-frame clones only, minus some. The sample shows some 30,000 clones, about 93% of them seen only once. For these TCRs, the target antigens are not known. Sequencing was performed on conventional CD4+ T cells sorted from blood. The receptors were gathered from a child under 10 years old with CD3G deficiency.

The V and J genes are TRBV6-1 and TRBJ2-7, with 9 bases lining up with TRBD1. V was pared by 1 base and J by 4 bases, with 5 bases of the junction left unmatched. The CDR3 has 15 amino acids. Germline V gene sequence: CDR1 MNHNS, CDR2 SASEGT. Here the CDR3 DNA reads TGTGCCAGCAGTGAAGATGGGACAGGGATATACGAGCAGTACTTC. This translates into CASSEDGTGIYEQYF.

A remark on this clone: One end of the junction varies from germline; a read error may be responsible. This chain uses TRBV28 with TRBJ2-3; D gene unclear. CDR3 length equals 12 residues. CDR1 MDHEN and CDR2 SYDVKM come from the germline V gene. CDR3 protein: CASSSYHRIQDF. The CDR3 region has the DNA TGTGCCAGCAGTTCTTACCACCGGATTCAGGATTTT. The full variable domain, its missing parts supplied by reference TRBV28 and TRBJ2-3, is DVKVTQSSRYLVKRTGEKVFLECVQDMDHENMFWYRQDPGLGLRLIYFSYDVKMKEKGDIPEGYSVSREKKERFSLILESASTNQTSMYLCASSSYHRIQDFGPGTRLTVL.

This sequence joins TRBV6-1 and TRBJ2-1; D is unclear. Germline-derived CDR1 and CDR2 are MNHNS and SASEGT. This CDR3 spans 13 amino acids. Trimming pared 6 bases from V and 7 bases from J, leaving 13 bases between. The CDR3 protein is CASRLRLGNEQFF. CDR3 coding DNA: TGTGCCAGCAGATTAAGGTTGGGAAATGAGCAGTTCTTC.

This clone was recorded once. Written as DNA, the CDR3 is TGTGCCAGCAGTTTCGGCAGCCCCTTTGAAGCTTTCTTT. This sequence encodes CASSFGSPFEAFF. The chain has TRBV28 and TRBJ1-1; D ambiguous. The germline gives CDR1 MDHEN, CDR2 SYDVKM. Trimming stripped 3 bases from V and 7 bases from J, with 12 bases between. The CDR3 is made up of 13 amino acids.

The chain has TRBV20-1 and TRBJ2-7; D is unclear. Germline V gene sequence: CDR1 DFQATT, CDR2 SNEGSKA (reference sequence). This CDR3 is built from 11 residues. V shed 6 bases and J shed 3 bases, with 9 bases lying between them. CDR3 sequence: CSAKDDYEQYF. CDR3 nucleotides: TGCAGTGCCAAGGACGACTACGAGCAGTACTTC.

This clone was seen only once. The rearrangement links TRBV18 to TRBJ2-2; weak D call: TRBD2 (7 bases). V was pared by 4 bases and J by 6 bases, with 18 bases between. The germline V gene encodes CDR1 KGHSH and CDR2 LQKENI. CDR3 length equals 16 residues. CDR3 nucleotide sequence: TGTGCCAGCTCACGACGGACGGGGGGCAGTCCCGGGGAGCTGTTTTTT. Protein: CASSRRTGGSPGELFF.

The rearrangement uses TRBV28 and TRBJ1-4; D is undetermined. This CDR3 has 12 residues. V was pared by 3 bases and J by 4 bases, with 3 bases between. Germline lookup yields CDR1 MDHEN and CDR2 SYDVKM. DNA for the CDR3: TGTGCCAGCAGTTTTGGTAATGAAAAACTGTTTTTT. Its translation is CASSFGNEKLFF.

V and J are TRBV5-1 and TRBJ2-5; the D gene could be TRBD1 or TRBD2 (6 bases each). V shed 1 base and J shed 1 base, with 11 bases lying between them. CDR3 length: 15 amino acids. The V gene's germline CDR1 is SGHRS and CDR2 YFSETQ. In nucleotides, the CDR3 is TGCGCCAGCAGCTTGACGGGGGCACCCCAAGAGACCCAGTACTTC. It encodes CASSLTGAPQETQYF.

This sequence joins TRBV11-3 and TRBJ2-1; TRBD2 aligns across 10 bases. The CDR3 is 15 amino acids. Germline loops: CDR1 SGHNT, CDR2 YENEEA. The V segment lost 4 bases and the J segment 6 bases; nucleotides outside the gene matches: 6. CDR3 sequence reads: CASSYGASGGNEQFF. The CDR3 DNA is TGTGCCAGCAGCTATGGGGCTAGCGGGGGCAATGAGCAGTTCTTC. The variable domain in full, completed from reference TRBV11-3 and TRBJ2-1, reads EAGVVQSPRYKIIEKKQPVAFWCNPISGHNTLYWYLQNLGQGPELLIRYENEEAVDDSQLPKDRFSAERLKGVDSTLKIQPAELGDSAVYLCASSYGASGGNEQFFGPGTRLTVL.

The chain combines TRBV28 with TRBJ1-2; 10 nucleotides agree with TRBD1. CDR3 length equals 13 residues. After removal of 6 bases from V and 8 bases from J, the junction contained 6 bases not matched to a gene. Germline CDR1 and CDR2: MDHEN and SYDVKM. CDR3 region: CASRSDRGHGYTF. The CDR3 DNA sequence: TGTGCCAGCAGATCCGACAGGGGGCACGGCTACACCTTC.

The rearrangement links TRBV28 to TRBJ2-3, with 8 bases that match TRBD2. Losses at the gene ends were 6 bases for V and 1 base for J; bases not matched to a gene: 9. The germline CDR1 and CDR2 sequences are MDHEN and SYDVKM. The CDR3 length is 16 residues. This CDR3 reads CASSRIFGRGTDTQYF. Here the CDR3 DNA reads TGTGCCAGCAGCCGAATATTCGGGAGGGGCACAGATACGCAGTATTTT.

This chain connects TRBV5-1 to TRBJ2-7; 9 bases agree with TRBD1. Germline V gene lookup returns CDR1 SGHRS and CDR2 YFSETQ. This CDR3 is built from 14 residues. V trimming: 3 bases; J trimming: 5 bases; junction bases outside the gene matches: 6. The CDR3 DNA follows: TGCGCCAGCAGCTCTACAGGGGGCAGTGACGAGCAGTACTTC. The encoded protein is CASSSTGGSDEQYF.

V gene TRBV6-1 combines with J gene TRBJ2-7; tentative D call: TRBD2 (6 bases). Germline V gene data show CDR1 as MNHNS and CDR2 as SASEGT. The CDR3 sequence is 14 residues long. V was shortened by 8 bases and J by 4 bases, with 18 bases between the two germline ends. CDR3 region: CASSLGGLRYEQYF. As DNA, the CDR3 is TGTGCCAGCTCACTGGGAGGACTGAGATACGAGCAGTACTTC.

The chain uses TRBV11-3 and TRBJ2-6; D not certain. The CDR3 spans 15 residues. V lost 1 base and J 2 bases, leaving 6 bases between the germline ends. Germline V gene lookup returns CDR1 SGHNT and CDR2 YENEEA. The CDR3 reads CASSLGNPGANVLTF. CDR3 sequence (DNA): TGTGCCAGCAGCTTAGGAAACCCTGGGGCCAACGTCCTGACTTTC.

This clone has a handful of counts. The V call is TRBV28, the J call TRBJ2-3; no firm D call. V was clipped by 6 bases and J by 4 bases, with 20 bases between them. Germline CDR1 is MDHEN and CDR2 is SYDVKM. CDR3 length: 16 residues. The CDR3 region is CASSPLGRIHADTQYF. CDR3 in DNA: TGTGCCAGCAGCCCCCTCGGTAGGATACACGCAGATACGCAGTATTTT.

This chain links TRBV11-2 with TRBJ2-1; D is undetermined. The CDR3 extends over 14 amino acids. The germline gives CDR1 SGHAT, CDR2 FQNNGV. The ends were cut back, 1 base at V and 9 bases at J, with 13 bases in the middle. For the CDR3, the DNA is TGTGCCAGCAGCTTAGGGCGAGTCGTCGGTGAGCAGTTCTTC. It is translated as CASSLGRVVGEQFF.

This clone was observed a few times. V and J are TRBV6-1 and TRBJ2-3; 9 bases line up with TRBD2. The CDR3 loop spans 16 amino acids. V shed 2 bases, J shed 2 bases, and the junction held 5 bases outside the gene matches. Germline-derived CDR1 and CDR2 are MNHNS and SASEGT. As DNA, the CDR3 is TGTGCCAGCAGTGAATTACTAGCGGGCCCCACAGATACGCAGTATTTT. Translation: CASSELLAGPTDTQYF.

The rearrangement joins TRBV28 to TRBJ2-6; 7 bases are shared with TRBD1. Germline CDR1 and CDR2: MDHEN and SYDVKM. V lost 6 bases and J lost 0; bases outside the gene matches: 5. The CDR3 has 16 amino acids. The CDR3, as DNA: TGTGCCAGCAGGGGAAGACAGGGCTCTGGGGCCAACGTCCTGACTTTC. Amino acids: CASRGRQGSGANVLTF.

Here the CDR3 reads CASGDRDGYGYTF. CDR3 in DNA: TGTGCCAGCGGGGACAGGGATGGATATGGCTACACCTTC. The chain joins TRBV28 to TRBJ1-2, with TRBD1 matching 9 bases. This CDR3 is built from 13 residues. Germline V gene sequence: CDR1 MDHEN, CDR2 SYDVKM. The junction had 6 bases not matched to a gene; V was cut back by 8 bases and J by 5 bases.

The chain recombines TRBV28 with TRBJ2-7; 8 bases are a match to TRBD1. CDR1 MDHEN and CDR2 SYDVKM come from the germline V gene. This CDR3 is 17 amino acids long. V shed 6 bases and J 0 bases; nucleotides not matched to a gene: 13. CDR3 region: CASRDGQGGVSSYEQYF. The CDR3 region has the DNA TGTGCCAGCAGGGACGGACAGGGTGGGGTGAGCTCCTACGAGCAGTACTTC.

The chain employs TRBV7-9 and TRBJ2-3; TRBD2 agrees at 11 bases. The germline gives CDR1 SEHNR, CDR2 FQNEAQ (reference sequence). Unmatched junction bases numbered 6, after V lost 1 base and J lost 6 bases. CDR3 size: 16 residues. CDR3 DNA sequence: TGTGCCAGCAGCTTAGTTACTAGCGGGAGAACGGATACGCAGTATTTT. It specifies CASSLVTSGRTDTQYF.

The rearrangement uses TRBV18 and TRBJ2-1; TRBD2 agrees at 8 bases. The CDR3 loop spans 18 amino acids. The ends lost 2 bases at V and 3 bases at J; junction bases unmatched: 12. In germline, CDR1 is KGHSH, CDR2 LQKENI. CDR3 coding DNA: TGTGCCAGCTCACCAAATTTCGGCGCGGGAGGCCGCTACAATGAGCAGTTCTTC. Protein: CASSPNFGAGGRYNEQFF. The full variable domain, in which reference TRBV18 and TRBJ2-1 provide the parts outside the CDR3, is NAGVMQNPRHLVRRRGQEARLRCSPMKGHSHVYWYRQLPEEGLKFMVYLQKENIIDESGMPKERFSAEFPKEGPSILRIQQVVRGDSAAYFCASSPNFGAGGRYNEQFFGPGTRLTVL.

V usage is TRBV18 and J usage is TRBJ1-2, with D unresolved. CDR3 length equals 15 residues. CDR1 and CDR2 (germline): KGHSH, LQKENI. V was pared by 0 bases and J by 5 bases, with 13 bases between. CDR3 coding DNA: TGTGCCAGCTCACCACCTGGCACAAATCTTTATGGCTACACCTTC. Amino acid sequence: CASSPPGTNLYGYTF.

The J gene is TRBJ2-3, the V gene TRBV7-9, with 7 bases that match TRBD2. V dropped 4 bases and J dropped 1; count of bases not matched to a gene: 11. This CDR3 is 17 amino acids long. The V gene's germline CDR1 is SEHNR and CDR2 FQNEAQ (reference sequence). CDR3 DNA sequence: TGTGCCAGCAGCTCCTGGCAGGGAGGGCTACGCACAGATACGCAGTATTTT. Protein sequence: CASSSWQGGLRTDTQYF.

The chain uses TRBV28 and TRBJ2-3; no firm D call. Germline V CDR1 and CDR2: MDHEN, SYDVKM. The CDR3 has 11 amino acids. V lost 6 bases and J 3 bases, leaving 4 bases between the germline ends. CDR3 DNA: TGTGCCAGCAGGGGTACAGATACGCAGTATTTT. It is translated as CASRGTDTQYF.

V is TRBV5-1 and J is TRBJ2-2; D is perhaps TRBD1 (5 bases). CDR1 SGHRS and CDR2 YFSETQ come from the germline V gene. Trimming stripped 2 bases from V and 1 base from J, with 18 bases between. CDR3 length: 18 residues. The DNA of the CDR3 is TGCGCCAGCAGCTTTATAAGTGGCGGACACTTGAACACCGGGGAGCTGTTTTTT. The encoded protein is CASSFISGGHLNTGELFF.

The chain employs TRBV28 and TRBJ1-5, with D uncertain. Trimming cost V 2 bases and J 7 bases, with 9 bases left between them. CDR3 length: 13 amino acids. CDR1 and CDR2 from the germline V gene are MDHEN and SYDVKM. The CDR3 loop is CASSLVNEQPQHF. As DNA, the CDR3 is TGTGCCAGCAGTTTAGTTAACGAACAGCCCCAGCATTTT.

The chain uses TRBV19 and TRBJ2-2; 7 nucleotides align to TRBD2. CDR3 size: 18 residues. CDR1 is LNHDA and CDR2 is SQIVND in the germline V gene (reference sequence). Trimming cost V 5 bases and J 0 bases; bases outside gene matches: 12. The CDR3 nucleotides read TGTGCCAGTAGTGCATCCGGGACTACCTCTTCGAACACCGGGGAGCTGTTTTTT. Translated: CASSASGTTSSNTGELFF.

The V gene is TRBV28, the J gene TRBJ2-3; 7 positions match TRBD1. In germline, CDR1 is MDHEN, CDR2 SYDVKM. The CDR3 spans 14 residues. The V gene end was trimmed by 5 bases and the J gene end by 6 bases; junction bases not matched to a gene: 8. The CDR3 DNA follows: TGTGCCAGCAGTCCGCCCGGACAGGCGGATACGCAGTATTTT. Its protein is CASSPPGQADTQYF.